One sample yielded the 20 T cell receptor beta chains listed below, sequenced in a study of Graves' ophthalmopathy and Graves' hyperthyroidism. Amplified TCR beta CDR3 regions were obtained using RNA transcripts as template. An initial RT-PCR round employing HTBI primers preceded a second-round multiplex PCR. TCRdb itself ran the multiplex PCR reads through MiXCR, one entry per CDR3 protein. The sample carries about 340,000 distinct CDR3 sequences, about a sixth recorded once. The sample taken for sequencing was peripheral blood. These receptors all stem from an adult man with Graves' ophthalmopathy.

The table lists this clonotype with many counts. The CDR3 protein is CAWSVGVMLSYEQYF. CDR3 DNA sequence: TGTGCCTGGAGTGTGGGAGTCATGCTCTCCTACGAGCAGTACTTC. V is TRBV30 and J is TRBJ2-7; TRBD2 might be the D (5 bases). Trimming stripped 0 bases from V and 0 bases from J, with 12 bases between. CDR1 GTSNPN and CDR2 SVGIG come from the germline V gene (reference sequence). The CDR3 totals 15 residues.

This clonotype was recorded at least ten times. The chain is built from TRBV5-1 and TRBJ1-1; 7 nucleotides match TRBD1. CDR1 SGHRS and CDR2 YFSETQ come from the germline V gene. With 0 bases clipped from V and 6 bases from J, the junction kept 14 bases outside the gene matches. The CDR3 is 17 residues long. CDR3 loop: CASSLEWIGGGSAEAFF. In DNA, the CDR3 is TGCGCCAGCAGCTTGGAGTGGATAGGGGGCGGTTCTGCTGAAGCTTTCTTT.

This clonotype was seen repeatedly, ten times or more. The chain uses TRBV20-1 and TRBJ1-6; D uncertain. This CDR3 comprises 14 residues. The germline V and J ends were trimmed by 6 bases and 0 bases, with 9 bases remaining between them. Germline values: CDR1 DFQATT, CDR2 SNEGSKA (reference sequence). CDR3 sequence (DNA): TGCAGTGCAAGACCGAGCTCCTATAATTCACCCCTCCACTTT. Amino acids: CSARPSSYNSPLHF.

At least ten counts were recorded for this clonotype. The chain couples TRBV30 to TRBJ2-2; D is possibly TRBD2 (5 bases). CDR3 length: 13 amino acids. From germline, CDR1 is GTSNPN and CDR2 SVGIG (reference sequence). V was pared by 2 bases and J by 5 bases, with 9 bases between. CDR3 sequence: CAWSHGDTGELFF. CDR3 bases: TGTGCCTGGAGTCACGGGGATACCGGGGAGCTGTTTTTT.

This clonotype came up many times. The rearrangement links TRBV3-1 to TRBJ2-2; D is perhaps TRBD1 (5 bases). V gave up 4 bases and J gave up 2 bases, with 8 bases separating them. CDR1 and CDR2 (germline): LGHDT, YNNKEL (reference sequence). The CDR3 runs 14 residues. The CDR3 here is CASSPDTNTGELFF. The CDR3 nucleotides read TGTGCCAGCAGCCCGGACACCAACACCGGGGAGCTGTTTTTT.

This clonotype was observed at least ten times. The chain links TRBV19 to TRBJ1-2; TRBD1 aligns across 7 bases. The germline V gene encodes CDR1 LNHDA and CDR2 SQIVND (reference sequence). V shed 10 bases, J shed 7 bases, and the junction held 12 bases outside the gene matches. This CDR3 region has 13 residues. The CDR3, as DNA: TGTGCCACAGAAGGGACAGCTGCTGGTGGCTACACCTTC. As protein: CATEGTAAGGYTF.

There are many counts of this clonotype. This chain's CDR3 is CASSPGGPRTEAFF. The CDR3 region has the DNA TGTGCCAGCTCCCCGGGCGGTCCGCGGACTGAAGCTTTCTTT. The chain combines TRBV18 with TRBJ1-1; no firm D call. The CDR3 has 14 residues. V shed 6 bases and J shed 5 bases, with 16 bases lying between them. Germline V lookup: CDR1 KGHSH, CDR2 LQKENI.

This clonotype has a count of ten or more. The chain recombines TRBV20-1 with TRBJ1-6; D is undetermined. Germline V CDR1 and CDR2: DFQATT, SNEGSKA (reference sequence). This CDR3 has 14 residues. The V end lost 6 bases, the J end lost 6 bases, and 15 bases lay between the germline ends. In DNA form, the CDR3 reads TGCAGTGCGTTCTCGTCGGGAGGTAATTCACCCCTCCACTTT. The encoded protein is CSAFSSGGNSPLHF.

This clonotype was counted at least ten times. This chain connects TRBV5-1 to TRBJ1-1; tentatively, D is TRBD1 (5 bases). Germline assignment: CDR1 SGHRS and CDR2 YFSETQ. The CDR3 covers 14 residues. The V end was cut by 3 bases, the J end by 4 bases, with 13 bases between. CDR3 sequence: CASSSAGGATEAFF. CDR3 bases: TGCGCCAGCAGCTCCGCAGGAGGGGCCACTGAAGCTTTCTTT. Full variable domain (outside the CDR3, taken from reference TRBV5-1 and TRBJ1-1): KAGVTQTPRYLIKTRGQQVTLSCSPISGHRSVSWYQQTPGQGLQFLFEYFSETQRNKGNFPGRFSGRQFSNSRSEMNVSTLELGDSALYLCASSSAGGATEAFFGQGTRLTVV.

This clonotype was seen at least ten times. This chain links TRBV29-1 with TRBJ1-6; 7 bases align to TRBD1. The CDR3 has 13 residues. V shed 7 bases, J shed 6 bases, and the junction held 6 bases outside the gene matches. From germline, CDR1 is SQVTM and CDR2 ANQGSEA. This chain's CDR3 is CSAMTGSNSPLHF. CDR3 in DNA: TGCAGCGCCATGACAGGGAGTAATTCACCCCTCCACTTT. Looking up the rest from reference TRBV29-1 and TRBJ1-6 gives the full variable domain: SAVISQKPSRDICQRGTSLTIQCQVDSQVTMMFWYRQQPGQSLTLIATANQGSEATYESGFVIDKFPISRPNLTFSTLTVSNMSPEDSSIYLCSAMTGSNSPLHFGNGTRLTVT.

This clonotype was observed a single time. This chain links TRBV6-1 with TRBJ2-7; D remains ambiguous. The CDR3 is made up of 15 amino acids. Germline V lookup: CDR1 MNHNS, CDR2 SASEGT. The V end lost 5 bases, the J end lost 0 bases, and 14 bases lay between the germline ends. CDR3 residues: CASSRLDAGSYEQYF. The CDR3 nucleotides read TGTGCCAGCAGTCGACTGGACGCAGGCTCCTACGAGCAGTACTTC.

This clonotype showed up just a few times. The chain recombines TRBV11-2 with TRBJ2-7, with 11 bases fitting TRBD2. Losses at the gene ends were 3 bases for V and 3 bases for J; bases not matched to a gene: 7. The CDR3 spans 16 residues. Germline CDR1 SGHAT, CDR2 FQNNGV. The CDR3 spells CASSFTGTSGIYEQYF. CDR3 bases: TGTGCCAGCAGCTTTACCGGGACTAGCGGTATCTACGAGCAGTACTTC.

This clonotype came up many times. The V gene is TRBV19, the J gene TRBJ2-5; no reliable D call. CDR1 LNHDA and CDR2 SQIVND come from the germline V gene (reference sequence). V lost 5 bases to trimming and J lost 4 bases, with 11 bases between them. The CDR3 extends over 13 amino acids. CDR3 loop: CASSQLTSETQYF. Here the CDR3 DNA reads TGTGCCAGTAGTCAGCTTACCTCAGAGACCCAGTACTTC. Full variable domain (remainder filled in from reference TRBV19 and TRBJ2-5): DGGITQSPKYLFRKEGQNVTLSCEQNLNHDAMYWYRQDPGQGLRLIYYSQIVNDFQKGDIAEGYSVSREKKESFPLTVTSAQKNPTAFYLCASSQLTSETQYFGPGTRLLVL.

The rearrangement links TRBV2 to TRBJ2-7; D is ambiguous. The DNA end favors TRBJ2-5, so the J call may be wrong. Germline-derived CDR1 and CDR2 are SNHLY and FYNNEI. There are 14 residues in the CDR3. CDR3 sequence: CASSGVSVIETQYF. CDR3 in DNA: TGTGCCAGCAGTGGGGTGTCGGTAATTGAGACCCAGTACTTC.

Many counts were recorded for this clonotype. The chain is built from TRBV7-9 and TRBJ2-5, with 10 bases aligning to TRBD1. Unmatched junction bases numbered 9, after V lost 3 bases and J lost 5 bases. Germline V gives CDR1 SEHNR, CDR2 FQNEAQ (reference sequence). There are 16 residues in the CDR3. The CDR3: CASSFPGDRGPETQYF. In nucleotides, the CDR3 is TGTGCCAGCAGCTTTCCCGGAGACAGGGGGCCTGAGACCCAGTACTTC.

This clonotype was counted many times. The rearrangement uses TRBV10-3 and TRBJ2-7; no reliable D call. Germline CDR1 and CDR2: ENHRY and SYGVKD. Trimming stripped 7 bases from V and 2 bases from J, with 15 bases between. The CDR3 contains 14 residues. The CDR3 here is CAITSEDATYEQYF. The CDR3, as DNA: TGTGCCATCACCTCAGAGGACGCCACCTACGAGCAGTACTTC.

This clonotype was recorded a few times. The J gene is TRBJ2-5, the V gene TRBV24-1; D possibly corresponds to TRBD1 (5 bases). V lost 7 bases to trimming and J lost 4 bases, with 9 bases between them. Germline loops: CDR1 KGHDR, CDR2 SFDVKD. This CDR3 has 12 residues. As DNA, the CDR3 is TGTGCCACCAGCGACAGTTTAGAGACCCAGTACTTC. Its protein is CATSDSLETQYF.

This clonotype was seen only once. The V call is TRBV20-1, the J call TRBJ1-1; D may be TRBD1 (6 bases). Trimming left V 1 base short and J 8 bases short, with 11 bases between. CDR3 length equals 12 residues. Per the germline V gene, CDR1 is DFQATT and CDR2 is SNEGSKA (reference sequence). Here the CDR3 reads CSARAWTVEAFF. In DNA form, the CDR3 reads TGCAGTGCTAGAGCCTGGACAGTAGAAGCTTTCTTT.

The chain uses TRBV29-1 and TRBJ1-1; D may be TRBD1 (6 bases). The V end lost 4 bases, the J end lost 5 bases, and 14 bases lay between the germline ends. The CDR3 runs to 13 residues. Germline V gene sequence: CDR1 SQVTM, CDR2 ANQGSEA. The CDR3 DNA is TGCAGCGTTGGGGGGGGGGCGCATACTGAAGCTTTCTTT. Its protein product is CSVGGGAHTEAFF.

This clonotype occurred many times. CDR3 in DNA: TGTGCCAGCAGCGTCGCCCAGGGGAGGGCAGGGCATTTT. Its translation: CASSVAQGRAGHF. This sequence joins TRBV5-6 and TRBJ1-5; the D gene is possibly TRBD1 (6 bases). The length of the CDR3 is 13 residues. V shed 4 bases and J shed 15 bases, with 20 bases lying between them. CDR1 SGHDT and CDR2 YYEEEE come from the germline V gene.